Below are 14 T cell receptor beta chains sequenced from a single sample in a study of blood T cell repertoires in COVID-19. Clones were read by immunoSEQ multiplex PCR, and TCRdb kept only the in-frame ones, dropping some. The table has 93,000 or so clones, around 90% seen once. Sequences were obtained from peripheral blood. Source of these receptors: a woman of 80 years or more in a cohort sampled during active COVID-19.

V gene TRBV19 combines with J gene TRBJ1-2; 8 nucleotides match TRBD1. Germline values: CDR1 LNHDA, CDR2 SQIVND (reference sequence). This CDR3 contains 15 residues. The trim removed 6 bases at V and 2 bases at J, leaving 8 bases unmatched. The CDR3 DNA reads TGTGCCAGTAGCTCGACAGGGGCCCCAAACTATGGCTACACCTTC. This gives the protein CASSSTGAPNYGYTF.

V and J are TRBV27 and TRBJ1-2, with D perhaps TRBD1 (5 bases). V gave up 2 bases and J gave up 4 bases, with 11 bases separating them. The V gene's germline CDR1 is MNHEY and CDR2 SMNVEV (reference sequence). The CDR3 loop spans 14 amino acids. CDR3 sequence reads: CASSLVGGSYGYTF. For the CDR3, the DNA is TGTGCCAGCAGTTTAGTCGGGGGAAGCTATGGCTACACCTTC.

The rearrangement links TRBV24-1 to TRBJ2-2, with a tentative D call TRBD1 (6 bases). CDR1 is KGHDR, CDR2 SFDVKD, per germline. The CDR3 consists of 16 residues. V lost 3 bases and J 1 base, leaving 11 bases between the germline ends. CDR3 nucleotide sequence: TGTGCCACCAGTGATCCCAAACAGGGGAACACCGGGGAGCTGTTTTTT. Its protein product is CATSDPKQGNTGELFF.

The chain recombines TRBV5-8 with TRBJ1-1; 7 bases agree with TRBD1. Germline lookup yields CDR1 SGHTS and CDR2 YDEGEE. The CDR3 is 14 residues long. V was clipped by 0 bases and J by 10 bases; unmatched bases: 9. This CDR3 is CASSLGLQGMGAFF. The CDR3 DNA reads TGTGCCAGCAGCTTGGGACTACAGGGGATGGGAGCTTTCTTT.

The genes are TRBV24-1 and TRBJ2-3, with 8 bases that match TRBD2. The CDR3 extends over 16 amino acids. The ends lost 3 bases at V and 2 bases at J; junction bases unmatched: 6. Germline CDR1 reads KGHDR; CDR2 reads SFDVKD. The CDR3 DNA sequence: TGTGCCACCAGTGATCACCGGGGGGGTAACACAGATACGCAGTATTTT. Its protein product is CATSDHRGGNTDTQYF.

This clone was seen once. V is TRBV19 and J is TRBJ2-1; 12 nucleotides line up with TRBD2. Germline V gene data show CDR1 as LNHDA and CDR2 as SQIVND (reference sequence). This CDR3 region has 16 residues. Trimming at V came to 4 bases and at J to 7 bases, leaving 8 bases not matched to a gene. The CDR3 reads CASSTLAGGRLNEQFF. CDR3 bases: TGTGCCAGTAGTACACTAGCGGGAGGCCGTTTGAATGAGCAGTTCTTC.

The DNA of the CDR3 is TGTGCCATCAGTGGAACAGGGGGCGCATCCGTGGACCCCGGGGAGCTGTTTTTT. This translates into CAISGTGGASVDPGELFF. The chain is built from TRBV10-3 and TRBJ2-2, with 9 positions matching TRBD1. The CDR3 is 18 amino acids. Per germline, CDR1 ENHRY and CDR2 SYGVKD. V lost 4 bases and J lost 6; bases outside the gene matches: 15.

The chain links TRBV18 to TRBJ2-6; D perhaps matches TRBD2 (5 bases). This CDR3 has 18 amino acids. Germline V gives CDR1 KGHSH, CDR2 LQKENI. V dropped 0 bases and J dropped 0 bases, with 12 bases sitting between them. This CDR3 is CASSPPGQTISGANVLTF. The CDR3 nucleotides read TGTGCCAGCTCACCACCGGGCCAGACTATCTCTGGGGCCAACGTCCTGACTTTC. The full variable domain, with the rest looked up from reference TRBV18 and TRBJ2-6, is NAGVMQNPRHLVRRRGQEARLRCSPMKGHSHVYWYRQLPEEGLKFMVYLQKENIIDESGMPKERFSAEFPKEGPSILRIQQVVRGDSAAYFCASSPPGQTISGANVLTFGAGSRLTVL.

The chain joins TRBV27 to TRBJ2-7; weak D call: TRBD2 (5 bases). CDR1 and CDR2 from the germline V gene are MNHEY and SMNVEV (reference sequence). The V end lost 2 bases, the J end lost 0 bases, and 17 bases lay between the germline ends. The length of the CDR3 is 17 residues. CDR3 nucleotides: TGTGCCAGCAGTTTAGGACTTCCCACCCTCCTCTCCTACGAGCAGTACTTC. Translating it yields CASSLGLPTLLSYEQYF.

The chain has TRBV3-1 (or the pseudogene TRBV3-2) and TRBJ1-1; no firm D call. The CDR3 is 18 amino acids. Trimming cost V 0 bases and J 0 bases, with 17 bases left between them. Germline CDR1 LGHDT, CDR2 YNNKEL (reference sequence). The CDR3 DNA follows: TGTGCCAGCAGCCAAGATCTAGCGAAGGCCGGCTTGAACACTGAAGCTTTCTTT. Its protein product is CASSQDLAKAGLNTEAFF.

The chain recombines TRBV5-1 with TRBJ2-3, with 7 bases lining up with TRBD2. The CDR3 length is 15 residues. Germline values: CDR1 SGHRS, CDR2 YFSETQ. The V gene end was trimmed by 2 bases and the J gene end by 2 bases; junction bases not matched to a gene: 5. The CDR3 loop is CASSLNRGDTDTQYF. The CDR3 bases are TGCGCCAGCAGCTTAAACCGGGGGGACACAGATACGCAGTATTTT.

The V gene is TRBV27, the J gene TRBJ1-2; possible D gene TRBD1, 5 bases. Germline V gene lookup returns CDR1 MNHEY and CDR2 SMNVEV (reference sequence). This CDR3 spans 15 amino acids. V lost 5 bases to trimming and J lost 4 bases, with 17 bases between them. The CDR3 coding sequence is TGTGCCAGCAGTACCCACCAGGGACTCGGCTATGGCTACACCTTC. Its protein is CASSTHQGLGYGYTF.

The J gene is TRBJ2-4, the V gene TRBV28, with D possibly TRBD2 on 6 matching bases. In germline, CDR1 is MDHEN, CDR2 SYDVKM. Trimming took off 11 bases at V and 0 bases at J, with 11 bases between the two ends. CDR3 size: 13 residues. This CDR3 reads CAASGLAKNIQYF. Here the CDR3 DNA reads TGTGCCGCCTCGGGACTAGCCAAAAACATTCAGTACTTC.

The V gene is TRBV7-9, the J gene TRBJ1-1; weak D call: TRBD1 (6 bases). The germline gives CDR1 SEHNR, CDR2 FQNEAQ (reference sequence). This CDR3 region has 15 residues. The V end lost 5 bases, the J end lost 1 base, and 14 bases lay between the germline ends. CDR3 residues: CASSPPHRENTEAFF. The CDR3 DNA sequence: TGTGCCAGCAGCCCCCCCCACAGGGAGAACACTGAAGCTTTCTTT.